This is a list of T cell receptor beta chains from one sample in a study of T-cell memory formation after mild COVID-19. TCRdb called the 5' RACE reads again in MiXCR, with one record for every CDR3 protein. The sample has under 700,000 distinct CDR3 sequences, roughly 22% seen once. The sequencing input was PBMCs or a T cell subset sorted from them (not recorded which). Receptor source: an adult woman who had mild COVID-19 (a few samples of this study predate the infection). Cell type and time point are not known. Both conserved end residues are part of each CDR3. The D gene is left open where the match is weak. Rows give clone size only sometimes, using once, few, many, or a class for an expanded clone.

v_call	j_call	clone_size	d_call	cdr3_nt	cdr3_aa
TRBV7-2	TRBJ2-2	few	TRBD2	TGTGCCAGCAGCTCGACTAGCGGTCCGAACACCGGGGAGCTGTTTTTT	CASSSTSGPNTGELFF
TRBV6-5	TRBJ2-1	few	-	TGTGCCAGCAGCTCAAATCCGGCCAGGGGATACAATGAGCAGTTCTTC	CASSSNPARGYNEQFF
TRBV20-1	TRBJ2-7	few	-	TGCAGTGCTGTTCGGGCGGCTCTTAGCTCCTACGAGCAGTACTTC	CSAVRAALSSYEQYF
TRBV7-3	TRBJ2-3	few	-	TGTGCCAGCAGCCCCCAGGGAGGCGCGCAGTATTTT	CASSPQGGAQYF
TRBV24-1	TRBJ2-1	-	-	TGTGCCACCAGTGAAGGGTGGAATGAGCAGTTCTTC	CATSEGWNEQFF
TRBV29-1	TRBJ2-1	-	TRBD2	TGCAGCGTTGAAGAGACTAGCGGGAGGGCCGATGAGCAGTTCTTC	CSVEETSGRADEQFF
TRBV7-6	TRBJ2-5	few	TRBD2	TGTGCCAGCAGCTATAATAGCGGGGGCCAAGAGACCCAGTACTTC	CASSYNSGGQETQYF
TRBV5-1	TRBJ1-1	few	TRBD1	TGCGCCAGCAGCTTGGAGGACAGGAGCACTGAAGCTTTCTTT	CASSLEDRSTEAFF
TRBV6-5	TRBJ1-5	few	-	TGTGCCAGCAGTTACCGGCCAGGGGGCAATCAGCCCCAGCATTTT	CASSYRPGGNQPQHF
TRBV12-3/TRBV12-4	TRBJ1-1	few	-	TGTGCCAGCAGTTTAAATTGGGGGAACACTGAAGCTTTCTTT	CASSLNWGNTEAFF
TRBV27	TRBJ1-1	few	-	TGTGCCAGCAGTGCAGGGTTCAACACTGAAGCTTTCTTT	CASSAGFNTEAFF
TRBV11-2	TRBJ2-1	few	TRBD2	TGTGCCAGCAGCTTTCGGTCTAGCGGGAGTTGGAATGAGCAGTTCTTC	CASSFRSSGSWNEQFF
TRBV9	TRBJ1-2	-	-	TGTGCCAGCAGCGTAGCCCGGGGGACTTCCTATGGCTACACCTTC	CASSVARGTSYGYTF
TRBV7-2	TRBJ2-3	few	-	TGTGCCAGCACCTATTCTGTTACGCAGTATTTT	CASTYSVTQYF
TRBV4-3	TRBJ2-7	-	-	TGCGCCAGCAGCCAAGAGGTCTGGCCCCAAGAAATCTACGAGCAGTACTTC	CASSQEVWPQEIYEQYF
TRBV12-3/TRBV12-4	TRBJ2-7	many	TRBD2	TGTGCCAGCTCCTCCCAGCGGGGGCCCTCTGTTGAGCAGTACTTC	CASSSQRGPSVEQYF
TRBV29-1	TRBJ2-1	-	-	TGCAGCGTTGTTAGTCTGGTCTCGGGACGGACCTACAATGAGCAGTTCTTC	CSVVSLVSGRTYNEQFF
TRBV9	TRBJ2-1	-	-	TGTGCCAGCAGCGTAGGTAATAGCCTACCAGCTAGCTCCTACAATGAGCAGTTCTTC	CASSVGNSLPASSYNEQFF
TRBV28	TRBJ2-7	few	-	TGTGCCAGCAGTTTAAACTGGGGTTACGAGCAGTACTTC	CASSLNWGYEQYF
TRBV10-3	TRBJ1-4	-	-	TGTGCCATCAGTGAGGACATTAATGAAAAACTGTTTTTT	CAISEDINEKLFF
TRBV6-2/TRBV6-3	TRBJ2-3	few	TRBD2	TGTGCCAGCAGATTACTAGCGGGGGGCCCAGATACGCAGTATTTT	CASRLLAGGPDTQYF
TRBV11-1	TRBJ2-3	-	-	TGTGCCAGCAGCTTCCAGGGGATTGGCACAGATACGCAGTATTTT	CASSFQGIGTDTQYF
TRBV6-5	TRBJ2-3	many	-	TGTGCCAGCAGTTACTCTCGGGCCCTTACGCAGTATTTT	CASSYSRALTQYF
TRBV7-2	TRBJ1-6	-	TRBD1	TGTGCCAGCAGCTCAAGGGGGCCCCGAGTTAATTCACCCCTCCACTTT	CASSSRGPRVNSPLHF
TRBV12-3/TRBV12-4	TRBJ1-1	-	-	TGTGCCAGCAGTTCCGACAGGAGCACTGAAGCTTTCTTT	CASSSDRSTEAFF
TRBV3-1	TRBJ1-1	-	-	TGTGCCAGCAGCCAAGGCCGGGGGTGGGACACTGAAGCTTTCTTT	CASSQGRGWDTEAFF
TRBV12-3/TRBV12-4	TRBJ2-5	-	-	TGTGCCAGCAGTTTAGCGGCACGCCAAGAGACCCAGTACTTC	CASSLAARQETQYF
TRBV29-1	TRBJ2-1	few	-	TGCAGCCCTACATTGGCTATGATTCCACTCGATGAGCAGTTCTTC	CSPTLAMIPLDEQFF
TRBV20-1	TRBJ1-3	few	-	TGCAGTGCTAGCACATCAGGGAGAGGACTGGGAAACACCATATATTTT	CSASTSGRGLGNTIYF
TRBV20-1	TRBJ2-5	-	-	TGCAGTGGGACGCGGGGAGAGACCCAGTACTTC	CSGTRGETQYF
TRBV5-1	TRBJ1-4	few	-	TGCGCCAGCAGCAACGGACGGATTAATGAAAAACTGTTTTTT	CASSNGRINEKLFF
TRBV20-1	TRBJ2-3	few	TRBD2	TGCAGTGCTAGTTTGCCTAGCGGGCTTGCAGATACGCAGTATTTT	CSASLPSGLADTQYF
TRBV6-2/TRBV6-3	TRBJ1-1	-	TRBD1	TGTGCCAGCAGTTACAGTGGACAGGGGGACACTGAAGCTTTCTTT	CASSYSGQGDTEAFF
TRBV5-1	TRBJ1-5	-	-	TGCGCCAGCAGCACGGGACCCGGCAATCAGCCCCAGCATTTT	CASSTGPGNQPQHF
TRBV4-1	TRBJ1-2	few	TRBD1	TGCGCCAGCAGCCCCGGGACAGGGAGTAGCTATGGCTACACCTTC	CASSPGTGSSYGYTF
TRBV20-1	TRBJ2-3	-	TRBD2	TGCAGTGCGACGGGACTAGCGGGAGGAAGCACAGATACGCAGTATTTT	CSATGLAGGSTDTQYF
TRBV7-9	TRBJ2-3	few	TRBD2	TGTGCCAGCAGCTATGAGCGGGGGGGCCCAGATACGCAGTATTTT	CASSYERGGPDTQYF
TRBV7-9	TRBJ1-2	-	-	TGTGCCAGCAGCTTAGCGCCTCAGGGGTTTGGCTACACCTTC	CASSLAPQGFGYTF
TRBV20-1	TRBJ1-1	few	-	TGCAGTGCAACCGGGGGGAGTGAAGCTTTCTTT	CSATGGSEAFF
TRBV21-1	TRBJ2-1	-	-	TGTGCCAGCAGCAAAGTCTGGGTGACTAGCGGGTTGTACAATGAGCAGTTCTTC	CASSKVWVTSGLYNEQFF
TRBV29-1	TRBJ1-2	-	TRBD1	TGCAGCGTTGTGGGACAGAACCCTTATGGCTACACCTTC	CSVVGQNPYGYTF
TRBV15	TRBJ2-5	many	-	TGTGCCACCAGCAGGCTATCCAACCAAGAGACCCAGTACTTC	CATSRLSNQETQYF
TRBV7-8	TRBJ2-2	-	TRBD1	TGTGCCAGCAGCTTGGGGCAGGGGGCGCGAGCCGGGGAGCTGTTTTTT	CASSLGQGARAGELFF
TRBV20-1	TRBJ2-7	-	-	TGCAGTGCTTCACATAGCCCCTACGAGCAGTACTTC	CSASHSPYEQYF
TRBV7-2	TRBJ2-2	-	-	TGTGCCAGCAGAGACACAGGGAACACCGGGGAGCTGTTTTTT	CASRDTGNTGELFF
TRBV30	TRBJ2-1	-	TRBD1	TGTGCCTGGAGCGAGGGACAGGGGATCAAGAATGAGCAGTTCTTC	CAWSEGQGIKNEQFF
TRBV10-1	TRBJ1-1	few	TRBD1	TGCGCCAGCAGTGATCCGACAGGGGGCGCGAACACTGAAGCTTTCTTT	CASSDPTGGANTEAFF